A single sample gave rise to the 21 T cell receptor beta chains below, sequenced in a study of shared clonotypes between healthy human individuals. TCRdb keeps only in-frame clones here, not all; method: immunoSEQ multiplex PCR. The data hold a few hundred thousand clones, with 95% to 96% observed a single time. In the naive CD8 group, cells lacked CD45RO and were positively selected for CCR7, so terminally differentiated effector memory CD45RA+ cells were left out. The sequencing sample was made of naive CD8+ T cells sorted from blood. These receptors all come from a woman aged 25 to 39 in good health.

The chain joins TRBV7-9 to TRBJ2-7, with 9 positions matching TRBD1. The CDR3 is made up of 14 amino acids. Germline V CDR1 and CDR2: SEHNR, FQNEAQ (reference sequence). Unmatched junction bases numbered 6, after V lost 5 bases and J lost 4 bases. CDR3 in amino acids: CASSRQGVSYEQYF. Here the CDR3 DNA reads TGTGCCAGCAGCCGACAGGGGGTTTCGTACGAGCAGTACTTC.

This clone was detected once. The chain employs TRBV29-1 and TRBJ2-1; 11 nucleotides agree with TRBD2. Trimming removed 8 bases from V and 3 bases from J; junction bases left unmatched: 6. CDR1 and CDR2 (germline): SQVTM, ANQGSEA. The CDR3 length is 14 residues. CDR3 coding DNA: TGCAGCTCCTCCGGGACTAGCGGCTACAATGAGCAGTTCTTC. Residues: CSSSGTSGYNEQFF.

The chain recombines TRBV27 with TRBJ2-7; 9 nucleotides match TRBD1. J gave up 5 bases and V 5 bases, and 7 bases lay outside the gene matches. Germline CDR1 reads MNHEY; CDR2 reads SMNVEV (reference sequence). This CDR3 is built from 14 residues. CDR3: CASSTGQGVHEQYF. The CDR3 nucleotides read TGTGCCAGCAGTACGGGACAGGGTGTCCACGAGCAGTACTTC.

The chain combines TRBV29-1 with TRBJ1-1; D possibly corresponds to TRBD1 (5 bases). Germline-derived CDR1 and CDR2 are SQVTM and ANQGSEA. This CDR3 comprises 14 residues. Trimming removed 1 base from V and 4 bases from J, with 13 bases in between. The CDR3 is CSVEGKQGVTEAFF. CDR3 DNA sequence: TGCAGCGTTGAAGGGAAGCAGGGAGTCACTGAAGCTTTCTTT.

This sequence joins TRBV9 and TRBJ2-2, with D possibly being TRBD1 or TRBD2 (5 bases each). V was shortened by 4 bases and J by 3 bases, with 22 bases between the two germline ends. From germline, CDR1 is SGDLS and CDR2 YYNGEE. The CDR3 is made up of 18 amino acids. CDR3 amino acids: CASSLIATGPADTGELFF. CDR3 nucleotide sequence: TGTGCCAGCAGCCTAATAGCAACGGGGCCCGCCGACACCGGGGAGCTGTTTTTT.

This chain joins TRBV7-9 and TRBJ2-3; 12 bases agree with TRBD2. The CDR3 runs 19 residues. Germline CDR1 SEHNR, CDR2 FQNEAQ (reference sequence). V shed 1 base, J shed 5 bases, and the junction held 13 bases outside the gene matches. For the CDR3, the DNA is TGTGCCAGCAGCTTAGAATTGGCTAGCGGGAGGGCCCGGGTAGATACGCAGTATTTT. It encodes CASSLELASGRARVDTQYF.

This clone was counted once. The rearrangement links TRBV7-9 to TRBJ2-3; weak D call: TRBD2 (6 bases). V lost 1 base to trimming and J lost 1 base, with 9 bases between them. The CDR3 consists of 15 residues. Germline V gene lookup returns CDR1 SEHNR and CDR2 FQNEAQ (reference sequence). The CDR3 region has the DNA TGTGCCAGCAGCTTAGACGGCGGGGGCACAGATACGCAGTATTTT. Its translation: CASSLDGGGTDTQYF.

V and J are TRBV2 and TRBJ2-2; 10 bases are a match to TRBD2. CDR3 length: 15 amino acids. Germline trimming cut 7 bases from V and 7 bases from J; bases unmatched to any gene: 9. Germline V lookup: CDR1 SNHLY, CDR2 FYNNEI. The DNA of the CDR3 is TGTGCCAGCATGCTAGCGGGAGCGAGGGGCGGGGAGCTGTTTTTT. This sequence encodes CASMLAGARGGELFF.

This chain connects TRBV25-1 to TRBJ2-2, with D unresolved. CDR1 and CDR2 from the germline V gene are MGHDK and SYGVNS. V shed 2 bases and J shed 3 bases, with 16 bases lying between them. The CDR3 sequence is 17 residues long. In nucleotides, the CDR3 is TGTGCCAGCAGTGAAAAGGAAGGCAGGTCTTACACCGGGGAGCTGTTTTTT. This encodes CASSEKEGRSYTGELFF.

The CDR3 sequence: CASSQDLAVRTQYF. In DNA, the CDR3 is TGCGCCAGCAGCCAAGATCTAGCGGTCCGGACCCAGTACTTC. The rearrangement uses TRBV4-1 and TRBJ2-5; 7 positions agree with TRBD2. The CDR3 sequence is 14 residues long. V was clipped by 0 bases and J by 7 bases; unmatched bases: 5. Germline values: CDR1 MGHRA, CDR2 YSYEKL.

As concerns this clone: This sample also contains other DNA sequences that code for the same CDR3. This chain links TRBV19 with TRBJ1-2; unclear D gene. The CDR3 spans 11 residues. CDR1 LNHDA and CDR2 SQIVND come from the germline V gene (reference sequence). Trimming left V 6 bases short and J 5 bases short, with 7 bases between. The CDR3 region is CASSTGYGYTF. As DNA, the CDR3 is TGTGCCAGTAGCACGGGGTATGGCTACACCTTC.

The chain recombines TRBV7-6 with TRBJ2-7; maybe TRBD1 (5 bases). The V end was cut by 3 bases, the J end by 2 bases, with 8 bases between. The germline V gene has CDR1 SGHVS and CDR2 FNYEAQ. This CDR3 is built from 13 residues. The CDR3 DNA reads TGTGCCAGCAGCTTTAGGGGCCCCTACGAGCAGTACTTC. This codes for CASSFRGPYEQYF.

The chain is built from TRBV2 and TRBJ1-5; tentatively, D is TRBD1 (5 bases). CDR3 length: 14 residues. In germline, CDR1 is SNHLY, CDR2 FYNNEI. Trimming cost V 5 bases and J 0 bases, with 8 bases left between them. The CDR3 nucleotides read TGTGCCAGCAGTTCAGGGTATAGCAATCAGCCCCAGCATTTT. Residues: CASSSGYSNQPQHF.

The rearrangement uses TRBV9 and TRBJ1-3; possible D gene TRBD1, 6 bases. Trimming shortened V by 3 bases and J by 0 bases, and 16 bases separated the two germline ends. The CDR3 has 17 residues. CDR1 is SGDLS and CDR2 is YYNGEE in the germline V gene. The CDR3 loop is CASSATQGSDSGNTIYF. CDR3 in DNA: TGTGCCAGCAGCGCCACACAGGGATCGGACTCTGGAAACACCATATATTTT.

The CDR3 reads CASSINSLADTQYF. The CDR3, as DNA: TGTGCCAGTAGTATAAACTCTTTGGCAGATACGCAGTATTTT. The chain couples TRBV19 to TRBJ2-3; no reliable D call. The CDR3 has 14 residues. Trimming removed 2 bases at V and 4 bases at J, with 10 bases between. The germline V gene has CDR1 LNHDA and CDR2 SQIVND (reference sequence).

The CDR3 reads CASSALTGAASDTQYF. The CDR3 coding sequence is TGTGCCAGTAGCGCATTGACAGGGGCGGCTTCCGATACGCAGTATTTT. This sequence joins TRBV19 and TRBJ2-3; 8 nucleotides match TRBD1. There are 16 residues in the CDR3. The V gene end was trimmed by 6 bases and the J gene end by 6 bases; junction bases not matched to a gene: 14. Per germline, CDR1 LNHDA and CDR2 SQIVND (reference sequence).

This chain links TRBV28 with TRBJ1-1, with TRBD1 as a possible D gene (5 bases). The germline V gene has CDR1 MDHEN and CDR2 SYDVKM. V dropped 3 bases and J dropped 1 base, with 9 bases sitting between them. The CDR3 is made up of 14 amino acids. CDR3 sequence reads: CASSFPDKNTEAFF. The CDR3 region has the DNA TGTGCCAGCAGTTTCCCGGACAAGAACACTGAAGCTTTCTTT.

This chain uses TRBV4-2 with TRBJ2-3; D gene uncertain. Germline CDR1 LGHNA, CDR2 YNFKEQ. Trimming removed 0 bases from V and 3 bases from J, with 16 bases in between. CDR3 length: 17 amino acids. This chain's CDR3 is CASSQEVLTLPTDTQYF. The CDR3 coding sequence is TGTGCCAGCAGCCAAGAGGTGTTAACCTTGCCTACAGATACGCAGTATTTT.

The chain links TRBV5-6 to TRBJ1-4; D not resolved. The germline CDR1 and CDR2 sequences are SGHDT and YYEEEE. The CDR3 consists of 14 residues. V lost 3 bases, J lost 5 bases, and 11 bases lay in between. DNA of the CDR3: TGTGCCAGCAGCTATACGGGCCTGAATGAAAAACTGTTTTTT. This codes for CASSYTGLNEKLFF. Using reference TRBV5-6 and TRBJ1-4 for the parts outside the CDR3, the full variable domain is DAGVTQSPTHLIKTRGQQVTLRCSPKSGHDTVSWYQQALGQGPQFIFQYYEEEERQRGNFPDRFSGHQFPNYSSELNVNALLLGDSALYLCASSYTGLNEKLFFGSGTQLSVL.

CDR3 amino acids: CASSIPGTNTEAFF. For the CDR3, the DNA is TGTGCCAGCAGCATTCCCGGGACTAACACTGAAGCTTTCTTT. The chain couples TRBV5-8 to TRBJ1-1; D might be TRBD1 (5 bases). The germline V gene has CDR1 SGHTS and CDR2 YDEGEE. The CDR3 covers 14 residues. Trimming left V 4 bases short and J 2 bases short, with 12 bases between.

The J gene is TRBJ1-1, the V gene TRBV19; maybe TRBD1 (5 bases). Germline loops: CDR1 LNHDA, CDR2 SQIVND (reference sequence). Trimming took off 3 bases at V and 4 bases at J, with 12 bases between the two ends. The CDR3 loop spans 14 amino acids. CDR3 sequence: CASSIQGAVTEAFF. The CDR3 DNA follows: TGTGCCAGTAGTATCCAGGGAGCAGTCACTGAAGCTTTCTTT.